This T cell receptor beta chain was sequenced in a study of blood T cell repertoires in COVID-19. Sequencing used immunoSEQ multiplex PCR; TCRdb keeps in-frame clones, though not all of them. The sample includes over 70,000 clones, roughly 80% seen only once; the top ten take roughly 53%. CDR1 is LNHNV, CDR2 YYDKDF, per germline (reference sequence). V was trimmed by 0 bases and J by 3 bases, leaving 18 bases between them. The CDR3 is 18 amino acids. The sequence was collected from a human donor in a cohort sampled during active COVID-19. The genes are TRBV15 and TRBJ2-1, with D tentatively TRBD2 (6 bases). Source material: peripheral blood. The CDR3 here is CATSRDLGGGGVYNEQFF. CDR3 DNA sequence: TGTGCCACCAGCAGAGATCTGGGCGGAGGAGGGGTCTACAATGAGCAGTTCTTC.